This TCR beta chain was sequenced during a study of beta chain features in type 1 diabetes. Study as a whole: On cell yields, gender and age, patients and healthy donors were similar.

A single heparinised blood sample, averaging around 120 mL, was obtained per donor. Cells sorted by CD45RO/CCR7/CD25/CD127/CD95/CD27 comprised CD4+ naive, central memory, regulatory and stem cell-like memory cells. Expressed TCRB transcripts were sequenced because the isolated RNA had all been reverse transcribed beforehand. TCRdb's copy holds only in-frame clones and misses some; the assay was immunoSEQ multiplex PCR. The repertoire holds 300,000 to 350,000 clones, 13% seen once, with 0.015% in the top ten. Details on this clone: Its antigen is unknown.

Study-level points and caveats: Across all four CD4+ subsets, people with type 1 diabetes showed modestly shorter TCRB CDR3s. Patients' naive, central memory and regulatory TCRB repertoires appeared more alike than those of healthy donors.

The CDR3 runs to 14 residues. Germline CDR1 and CDR2: LNHDA and SQIVND (reference sequence). J was trimmed by 2 bases and V by 4 bases; bases with no gene match: 5. This TCR was sampled from a woman aged 18-29 years with type 1 diabetes. Sequencing input: naive CD4+ T cells from blood. This chain joins TRBV19 and TRBJ2-7, with TRBD2 identical over 7 bases. As DNA, the CDR3 is TGTGCCAGTAGTAAGTTTGGGACTACCTACGAGCAGTACTTC. Its translation: CASSKFGTTYEQYF.